The clone carrying this T cell receptor (beta chain) was picked up many times. Its antigen remains unknown. The germline gives CDR1 MDHEN, CDR2 SYDVKM. The CDR3 is 15 residues long. With V trimmed by 6 bases and J by 2 bases, 6 bases remained unmatched. RNA transcripts served as the template for amplifying TCR beta CDR3 regions. When the TCR CDR3 underwent first-round RT-PCR, the HTBI primer set was used. From the multiplex PCR reads, TCRdb called clonotypes with MiXCR, one entry per CDR3 protein. The table includes about 590,000 distinct CDR3 sequences, 11% to 15% detected once. This specimen belongs to a study of T cells in Graves' hyperthyroidism and ophthalmopathy. The study, taken as a whole, reports: Expanded thyroid clonotypes (above 0.001) were mostly also found in blood. A 13 V-J model separated ophthalmopathy from stable hyperthyroidism.

The receptor comes from a woman aged 18-29 years with Graves' ophthalmopathy. The chain combines TRBV28 with TRBJ1-4; 7 bases agree with TRBD1. The sample taken for sequencing was blood. The CDR3 bases are TGTGCCAGCAGCCAGACAGGGTGGACTAATGAAAAACTGTTTTTT. This codes for CASSQTGWTNEKLFF.